The 24 T cell receptor beta chains reported below all come from one sample, sequenced in a study of T cell responses to AZD1222 COVID-19 vaccine. Clones were read by immunoSEQ multiplex PCR, and TCRdb kept only the in-frame ones, dropping some. The data show over 100,000 clones, about 80% seen once. The material sequenced was peripheral blood, taken on day 0 of AZD1222 vaccination. The receptors stem from an adult in good health.

V gene TRBV6-1 combines with J gene TRBJ1-6; D is perhaps TRBD1 (5 bases). The CDR3 sequence is 13 residues long. The V gene lost 7 bases and the J gene lost 10 bases, with 14 bases spanning the gap. Germline V lookup: CDR1 MNHNS, CDR2 SASEGT. The CDR3 bases are TGTGCCAGCATTGGTGAGGGGATCTCACCCCTCCACTTT. This translates into CASIGEGISPLHF.

This chain connects TRBV14 to TRBJ1-5, with D unresolved. The CDR3 is made up of 14 amino acids. V was shortened by 4 bases and J by 1 base, with 8 bases between the two germline ends. CDR1 is SGHDN and CDR2 is FVKESK in the germline V gene. The CDR3 here is CASSLMGSNQPQHF. The CDR3 region has the DNA TGTGCCAGCAGCCTTATGGGGAGCAATCAGCCCCAGCATTTT.

The V call is TRBV28, the J call TRBJ1-1; 7 bases match TRBD1. CDR1 is MDHEN, CDR2 SYDVKM, per germline. The CDR3 spans 13 residues. With 5 bases clipped from V and 6 bases from J, the junction kept 6 bases outside the gene matches. CDR3 DNA sequence: TGTGCCAGCAGTCCGCCCGACAGGGCTGAAGCTTTCTTT. Residues: CASSPPDRAEAFF.

This clone came up once. The chain carries TRBV28 and TRBJ1-1; D not certain. Trimming pared 6 bases from V and 4 bases from J, leaving 15 bases between. Germline loops: CDR1 MDHEN, CDR2 SYDVKM. This CDR3 spans 14 amino acids. The CDR3 loop is CASSQRVWATEAFF. The CDR3 DNA reads TGTGCCAGCAGCCAAAGGGTGTGGGCCACTGAAGCTTTCTTT.

To note about this clone: Germline is not matched at one junction end, which may reflect a read error. The J gene is TRBJ2-7, the V gene TRBV28, with D possibly matching TRBD1 (5 bases). The CDR3 has 15 residues. Germline V gives CDR1 MDHEN, CDR2 SYDVKM. In DNA, the CDR3 is TGTGCCAGCAGTTTAGCTCACAGGTATTCCTGCGAGCAGTACTTC. This encodes CASSLAHRYSCEQYF.

The chain employs TRBV10-3 and TRBJ1-6, with TRBD1 as a possible D gene (5 bases). The V and J ends lost 0 bases and 6 bases respectively, with 9 bases between them. The CDR3 sequence is 15 residues long. Germline CDR1 and CDR2: ENHRY and SYGVKD. This CDR3 reads CAISESRQPNSPLHF. CDR3 DNA: TGTGCCATCAGTGAGTCGAGACAGCCTAATTCACCCCTCCACTTT.

The chain uses TRBV28 and TRBJ1-4; D gene ambiguous. The CDR3 runs 13 residues. V gave up 8 bases and J gave up 7 bases, with 14 bases separating them. Germline assignment: CDR1 MDHEN and CDR2 SYDVKM. CDR3 residues: CASHRGTVEKLFF. CDR3 DNA sequence: TGTGCCAGCCACCGGGGAACCGTTGAAAAACTGTTTTTT.

The chain joins TRBV21-1 to TRBJ2-5; TRBD2, the table's D call, was not compared with the DNA. TRBV21-1 is listed as a pseudogene. This CDR3 region has 16 residues. The CDR3 nucleotides are TGTGCCAGCAGCAAAGGTTCGGGACTACACCAAGAGACCCAGTACTTC. This codes for CASSKGSGLHQETQYF.

V gene TRBV29-1 combines with J gene TRBJ2-7; possible D gene TRBD2, 5 bases. Germline CDR1 is SQVTM and CDR2 is ANQGSEA. Trimming removed 4 bases from V and 2 bases from J, with 12 bases in between. CDR3 length equals 13 residues. DNA of the CDR3: TGCAGCGTTGTAGACTATGGTACCTACGAGCAGTACTTC. It codes for CSVVDYGTYEQYF.

This clone has only a few counts. This chain links TRBV10-3 with TRBJ2-3; D tentatively fits TRBD1 or TRBD2 (6 bases each). Trimming left V 0 bases short and J 5 bases short, with 15 bases between. The germline V gene has CDR1 ENHRY and CDR2 SYGVKD. CDR3 length equals 16 residues. The CDR3 nucleotides read TGTGCCATCAGTGAGTCCGCTCCCAGGGGAGGAGATACGCAGTATTTT. Amino acids: CAISESAPRGGDTQYF.

The chain employs TRBV12-3 or TRBV12-4 and TRBJ1-5; TRBD1 agrees at 7 bases. Trimming removed 6 bases from V and 6 bases from J; junction bases left unmatched: 5. The CDR3 contains 13 residues. Here the CDR3 DNA reads TGTGCCAGCAGGCAGGGGGACGTTCAGCCCCAGCATTTT. It yields the protein CASRQGDVQPQHF.

V is TRBV28 and J is TRBJ1-6; TRBD1 matches at 7 bases. The J segment lost 6 bases and the V segment lost 7 bases, leaving 9 bases of the junction unmatched. This CDR3 is 15 amino acids long. Germline loops: CDR1 MDHEN, CDR2 SYDVKM. CDR3 in amino acids: CASIPGTASNSPLHF. The CDR3 bases are TGTGCCAGCATCCCTGGGACAGCTAGTAATTCACCCCTCCACTTT.

The chain employs TRBV25-1 and TRBJ2-7; 8 nucleotides match TRBD1. This CDR3 is 14 amino acids long. Germline assignment: CDR1 MGHDK and CDR2 SYGVNS. The V gene end was trimmed by 6 bases and the J gene end by 3 bases; junction bases not matched to a gene: 7. The CDR3 protein is CASSLGQGYYEQYF. The CDR3 DNA reads as TGTGCCAGCAGCCTCGGACAGGGCTACTACGAGCAGTACTTC.

This chain connects TRBV28 to TRBJ1-4; D remains ambiguous. This CDR3 comprises 14 residues. Trimming left V 5 bases short and J 0 bases short, with 7 bases between. The germline gives CDR1 MDHEN, CDR2 SYDVKM. The CDR3 region has the DNA TGTGCCAGCAGTAGACTTGCAACTAATGAAAAACTGTTTTTT. Translated: CASSRLATNEKLFF.

There are a few counts of this clone. V usage is TRBV10-3 and J usage is TRBJ1-6; 7 bases are shared with TRBD1. V gave up 6 bases and J gave up 5 bases; unmatched junction bases: 7. Germline-derived CDR1 and CDR2 are ENHRY and SYGVKD. CDR3 size: 15 residues. The CDR3 DNA reads as TGTGCCATCAGCGATGGGACAGTGAATAATTCACCCCTCCACTTT. Protein product: CAISDGTVNNSPLHF.

V gene TRBV18 combines with J gene TRBJ1-2; TRBD1 might be the D (6 bases). This CDR3 contains 14 residues. Germline values: CDR1 KGHSH, CDR2 LQKENI. Trimming removed 4 bases from V and 8 bases from J, with 17 bases in between. The CDR3 spells CASSLDHRDGGYTF. The CDR3 region has the DNA TGTGCCAGCTCACTAGACCACAGGGATGGCGGCTACACCTTC.

The CDR3 region is CASSVTGGSSYNSPLHF. The CDR3 nucleotides read TGTGCCAGCAGCGTGACAGGGGGAAGCTCCTATAATTCACCCCTCCACTTT. The chain combines TRBV5-6 with TRBJ1-6; TRBD1 matches 9 bases. Germline values: CDR1 SGHDT, CDR2 YYEEEE. The V gene end was trimmed by 4 bases and the J gene end by 0 bases; junction bases not matched to a gene: 5. The CDR3 is 17 residues long.

The chain joins TRBV5-1 to TRBJ1-5; no clear D gene. The CDR3 runs 15 residues. V was trimmed by 4 bases and J by 2 bases, leaving 13 bases between them. Germline assignment: CDR1 SGHRS and CDR2 YFSETQ. For the CDR3, the DNA is TGCGCCAGCAGCCCCAGTTCCGGGGGCAATCAGCCCCAGCATTTT. This gives the protein CASSPSSGGNQPQHF.

This sequence joins TRBV5-1 and TRBJ2-5; tentative D call: TRBD1 (5 bases). The germline V gene has CDR1 SGHRS and CDR2 YFSETQ. V dropped 4 bases and J dropped 0 bases, with 13 bases sitting between them. This CDR3 has 15 amino acids. In nucleotides, the CDR3 is TGCGCCAGCAGCATAGGGGCTCAGTACCAAGAGACCCAGTACTTC. Translation gives CASSIGAQYQETQYF.

The chain links TRBV10-3 to TRBJ1-1, with no clear D. Germline CDR1 reads ENHRY; CDR2 reads SYGVKD. This CDR3 spans 15 amino acids. Deletions cut 2 bases from V and 0 bases from J, with 10 bases between. The CDR3 reads CAISEPNRMNTEAFF. In nucleotides, the CDR3 is TGTGCCATCAGTGAGCCTAACAGAATGAACACTGAAGCTTTCTTT.

The chain recombines TRBV12-3 or TRBV12-4 with TRBJ2-7; 7 nucleotides line up with TRBD1. CDR3 length equals 12 residues. After removal of 6 bases from V and 3 bases from J, the junction contained 2 bases not matched to a gene. CDR3 loop: CASRGDSYEQYF. The CDR3 coding sequence is TGTGCCAGCAGGGGGGACAGCTACGAGCAGTACTTC.

The chain uses TRBV5-1 and TRBJ2-3; 12 nucleotides agree with TRBD2. The CDR3 runs 17 residues. Germline loops: CDR1 SGHRS, CDR2 YFSETQ. The ends lost 0 bases at V and 4 bases at J; junction bases unmatched: 6. The CDR3 region has the DNA TGCGCCAGCAGCTTGGCTCCTAGCGGGGGGGGAGCAGATACGCAGTATTTT. It yields the protein CASSLAPSGGGADTQYF.

The CDR3 reads CASSVDPRGETQYF. CDR3 nucleotide sequence: TGTGCCAGCAGCGTAGACCCCCGGGGAGAGACCCAGTACTTC. This chain joins TRBV9 and TRBJ2-5; D perhaps matches TRBD2 (5 bases). Trimming pared 0 bases from V and 4 bases from J, leaving 10 bases between. There are 14 residues in the CDR3. The germline V gene has CDR1 SGDLS and CDR2 YYNGEE.

The chain has TRBV28 and TRBJ1-5, with 7 bases matching TRBD1. CDR1 is MDHEN, CDR2 SYDVKM, per germline. V lost 7 bases, J lost 2 bases, and 5 bases stayed unmatched. This CDR3 is built from 14 residues. The CDR3 here is CASTPGQGNQPQHF. In DNA, the CDR3 is TGTGCCAGCACCCCCGGACAGGGCAATCAGCCCCAGCATTTT.